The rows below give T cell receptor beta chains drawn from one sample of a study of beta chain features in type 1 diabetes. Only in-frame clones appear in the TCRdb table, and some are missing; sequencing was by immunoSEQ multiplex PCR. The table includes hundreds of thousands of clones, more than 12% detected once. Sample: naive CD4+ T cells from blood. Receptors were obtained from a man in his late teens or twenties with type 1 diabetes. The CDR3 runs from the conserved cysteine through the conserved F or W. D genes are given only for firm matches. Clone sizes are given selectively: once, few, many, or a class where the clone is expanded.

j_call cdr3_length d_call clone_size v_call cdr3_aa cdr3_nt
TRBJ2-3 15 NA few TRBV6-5 CASSRGQVSTDTQYF TGTGCCAGCAGTCGTGGACAAGTTAGCACAGATACGCAGTATTTT
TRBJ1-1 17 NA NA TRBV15 CATSRDTHNLMNTEAFF TGTGCCACCAGCAGAGATACGCATAACCTCATGAACACTGAAGCTTTCTTT
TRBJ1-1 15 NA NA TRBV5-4 CASSLDGYRNTEAFF TGTGCCAGTTCCTTGGACGGCTACCGGAACACTGAAGCTTTCTTT
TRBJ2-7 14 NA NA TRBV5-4 CASSPTGYSYEQYF TGTGCCAGCAGCCCAACAGGCTACTCCTACGAGCAGTACTTC
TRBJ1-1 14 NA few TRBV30 CAWNSGPLNTEAFF TGTGCCTGGAATTCCGGGCCCTTGAACACTGAAGCTTTCTTT
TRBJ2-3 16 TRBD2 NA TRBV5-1 CASSLVFGRDPDTQYF TGCGCCAGCAGCTTGGTATTCGGGAGGGATCCAGATACGCAGTATTTT
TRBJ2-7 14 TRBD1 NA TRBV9 CASSPTGMTYEQYF TGTGCCAGCAGCCCGACAGGGATGACCTACGAGCAGTACTTC
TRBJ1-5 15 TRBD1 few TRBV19 CASSIAQGAPQPQHF TGTGCCAGTAGTATCGCTCAGGGGGCCCCCCAGCCCCAGCATTTT
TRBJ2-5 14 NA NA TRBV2 CASSPDSLTETQYF TGTGCCAGCAGCCCGGACAGTTTAACGGAGACCCAGTACTTC
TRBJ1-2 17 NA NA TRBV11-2 CASSLNPDQRGKNGYTF TGTGCCAGCAGCTTGAACCCGGACCAAAGGGGAAAGAATGGCTACACCTTC
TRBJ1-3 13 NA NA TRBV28 CASSTNSGNTIYF TGTGCCAGCAGCACCAACTCTGGAAACACCATATATTTT
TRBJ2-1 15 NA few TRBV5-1 CASRGGRGPHNEQFF TGCGCCTCAAGAGGGGGGCGGGGTCCCCACAATGAGCAGTTCTTC
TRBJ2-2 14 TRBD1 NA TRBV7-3 CASSQGTATGELFF TGTGCCAGCAGCCAAGGGACAGCCACCGGGGAGCTGTTTTTT
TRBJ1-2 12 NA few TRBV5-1 CASSLDGDGYTF TGCGCCAGCAGCTTGGACGGGGATGGCTACACCTTC
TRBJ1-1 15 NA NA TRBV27 CASSLGWGEGTEAFF TGTGCCAGCAGTCTGGGCTGGGGGGAGGGCACTGAAGCTTTCTTT
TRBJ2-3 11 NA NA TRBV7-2 CASSLARLQYF TGTGCCAGCAGCTTAGCGAGACTGCAGTATTTT
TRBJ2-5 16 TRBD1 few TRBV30 CAWSTGTESIQETQYF TGTGCCTGGAGTACCGGGACAGAATCCATCCAAGAGACCCAGTACTTC
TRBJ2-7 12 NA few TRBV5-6 CASSLGQYEQYF TGTGCCAGCAGCTTGGGGCAGTACGAGCAGTACTTC
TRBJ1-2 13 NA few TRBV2 CASAGVLNYGYTF TGTGCCAGCGCTGGGGTTCTTAATTATGGCTACACCTTC
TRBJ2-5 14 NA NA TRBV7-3 CASSAQGAQETQYF TGTGCCAGCAGCGCTCAGGGCGCCCAAGAGACCCAGTACTTC
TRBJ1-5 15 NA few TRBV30 CAWSVSGAPNQPQHF TGTGCCTGGAGTGTTTCGGGGGCCCCCAATCAGCCCCAGCATTTT
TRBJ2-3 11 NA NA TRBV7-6 CASSLDNTQYF TGTGCCAGCAGCTTAGATAATACGCAGTATTTT
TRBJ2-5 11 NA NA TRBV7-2 CASSLVETQYF TGTGCCAGCAGCTTAGTAGAGACCCAGTACTTC
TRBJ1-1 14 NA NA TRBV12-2 CASRFPYENTEAFF TGTGCAAGTCGCTTCCCATACGAGAACACTGAAGCTTTCTTT
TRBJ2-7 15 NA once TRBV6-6 CASSYGLRSSYEQYF TGTGCCAGCAGTTACGGGCTCAGGAGCTCCTACGAGCAGTACTTC
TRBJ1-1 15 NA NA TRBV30 CAWSRGGNLGTEAFF TGTGCCTGGAGCCGAGGGGGGAATCTCGGTACTGAAGCTTTCTTT
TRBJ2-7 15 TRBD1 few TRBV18 CASSPPGQGNYEQYF TGTGCCAGCTCACCCCCTGGACAGGGGAACTACGAGCAGTACTTC
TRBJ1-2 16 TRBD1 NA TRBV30 CAWRPLQAGGSYGYTF TGTGCCTGGAGGCCCTTACAGGCAGGGGGTTCTTATGGCTACACCTTC
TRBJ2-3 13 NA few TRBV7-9 CASSFGVRDTQYF TGTGCCAGCAGCTTCGGGGTTCGGGATACGCAGTATTTT
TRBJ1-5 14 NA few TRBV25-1 CASSDSRDVQPQHF TGTGCCAGCAGTGACAGCAGGGATGTTCAGCCCCAGCATTTT